This entry is about one TCR beta chain. The sample belongs to a study of T cells in Graves' hyperthyroidism and ophthalmopathy. Amplified TCR beta CDR3 regions derived from RNA transcripts. TCR CDR3 underwent first-round RT-PCR with the HTBI primer set. MiXCR, applied by TCRdb to the multiplex PCR reads, yields one record per CDR3 protein. The sample has about 420,000 distinct CDR3 sequences, around a sixth seen once. This CDR3 has 18 residues. The V gene's germline CDR1 is MGHDK and CDR2 SYGVNS. V shed 5 bases, J shed 1 base, and the junction held 10 bases outside the gene matches. Sequenced sample: blood. The gene calls are TRBV25-1 and TRBJ2-3; TRBD2 matches at 12 bases. The receptor was isolated from a woman aged 18-29 years with Graves' hyperthyroidism. CDR3 residues: CASSQTSGGPSGTDTQYF. For the CDR3, the DNA is TGTGCCAGCAGTCAAACTAGCGGGGGGCCTAGTGGCACAGATACGCAGTATTTT.